This T cell receptor (beta chain) was sequenced during a study of circulating tumor DNA in untreated peripheral T-cell lymphoma. This clone has a handful of counts. J lost 1 base, V lost 3 bases, and 14 bases had no gene match. Germline values: CDR1 LNHDA, CDR2 SQIVND (reference sequence). The CDR3 covers 18 residues. Tumor tissue was collected at baseline, before treatment began. Sequencing was performed with immunoSEQ multiplex PCR; in TCRdb, only in-frame clones are kept and a portion is missing. The data contain around 2,400 clones, roughly 69% of them singletons. The gene calls are TRBV19 and TRBJ1-1; 7 positions match TRBD1. Material: tumor tissue. This TCR was sampled from a human donor with peripheral T-cell lymphoma. CDR3 sequence: CASSISFAGTARNTEAFF. The CDR3 nucleotides are TGTGCCAGTAGTATTTCCTTTGCGGGGACAGCAAGGAACACTGAAGCTTTCTTT.